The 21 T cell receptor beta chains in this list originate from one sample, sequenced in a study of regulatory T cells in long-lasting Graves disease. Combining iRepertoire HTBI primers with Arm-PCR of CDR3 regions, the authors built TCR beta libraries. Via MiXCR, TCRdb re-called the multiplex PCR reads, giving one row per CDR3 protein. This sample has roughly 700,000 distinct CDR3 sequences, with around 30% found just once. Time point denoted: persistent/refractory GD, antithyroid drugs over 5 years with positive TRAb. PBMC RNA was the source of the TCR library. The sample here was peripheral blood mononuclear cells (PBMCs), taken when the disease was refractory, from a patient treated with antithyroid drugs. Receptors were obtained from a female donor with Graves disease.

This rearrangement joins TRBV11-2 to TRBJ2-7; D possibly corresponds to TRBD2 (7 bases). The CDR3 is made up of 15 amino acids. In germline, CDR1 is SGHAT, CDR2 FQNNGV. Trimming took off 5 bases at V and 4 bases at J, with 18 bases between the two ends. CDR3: CASSQGGGVGYEQYF. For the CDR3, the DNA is TGTGCCAGCAGCCAAGGGGGGGGAGTAGGATACGAGCAGTACTTC.

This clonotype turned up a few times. CDR3 region: CASSGTGGSEKLFF. For the CDR3, the DNA is TGTGCCAGCAGCGGGACAGGGGGCTCTGAAAAACTGTTTTTT. The gene calls are TRBV6-1 and TRBJ1-4; 12 bases match TRBD1. V lost 6 bases, J lost 7 bases, and 3 bases stayed unmatched. The germline CDR1 and CDR2 sequences are MNHNS and SASEGT. This CDR3 comprises 14 residues.

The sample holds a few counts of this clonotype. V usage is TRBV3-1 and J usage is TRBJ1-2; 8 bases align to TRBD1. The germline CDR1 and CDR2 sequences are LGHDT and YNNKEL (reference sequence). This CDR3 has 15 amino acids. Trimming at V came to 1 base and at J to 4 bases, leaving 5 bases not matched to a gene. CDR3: CASSQGQGFRYGYTF. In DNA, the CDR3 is TGTGCCAGCAGCCAAGGACAGGGGTTTCGCTATGGCTACACCTTC.

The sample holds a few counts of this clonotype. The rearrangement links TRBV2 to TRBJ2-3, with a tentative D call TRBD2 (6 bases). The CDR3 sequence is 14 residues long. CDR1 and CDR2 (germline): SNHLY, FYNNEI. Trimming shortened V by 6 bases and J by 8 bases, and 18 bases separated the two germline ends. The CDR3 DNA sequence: TGTGCCAGCAGGCGGGACTTCCCACCCGGTACGCAGTATTTT. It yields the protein CASRRDFPPGTQYF.

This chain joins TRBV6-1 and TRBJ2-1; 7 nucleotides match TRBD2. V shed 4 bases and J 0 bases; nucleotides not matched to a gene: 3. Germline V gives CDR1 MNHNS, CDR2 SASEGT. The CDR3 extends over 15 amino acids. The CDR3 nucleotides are TGTGCCAGCAGTGTGCTAGCGGCCTCCTACAATGAGCAGTTCTTC. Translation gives CASSVLAASYNEQFF.

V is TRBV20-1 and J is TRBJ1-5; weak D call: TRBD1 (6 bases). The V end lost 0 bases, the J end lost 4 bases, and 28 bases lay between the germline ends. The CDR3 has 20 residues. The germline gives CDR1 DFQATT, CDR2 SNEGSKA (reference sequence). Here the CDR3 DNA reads TGCAGTGCTAGAGACCCCTCAAAACCGGACAGATGGGTAGGGAATCAGCCCCAGCATTTT. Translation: CSARDPSKPDRWVGNQPQHF.

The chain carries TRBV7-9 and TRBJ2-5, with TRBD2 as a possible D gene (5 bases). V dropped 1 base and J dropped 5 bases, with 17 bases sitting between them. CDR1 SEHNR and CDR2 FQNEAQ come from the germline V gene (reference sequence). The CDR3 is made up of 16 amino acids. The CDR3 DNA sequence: TGTGCCAGCAGCTTAGAAGCCGGGGTCGGTTGGGAGACCCAGTACTTC. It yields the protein CASSLEAGVGWETQYF.

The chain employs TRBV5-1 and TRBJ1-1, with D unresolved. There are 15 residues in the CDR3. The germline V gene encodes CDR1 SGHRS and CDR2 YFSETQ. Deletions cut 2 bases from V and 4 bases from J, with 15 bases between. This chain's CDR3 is CASSLTEVMSTEAFF. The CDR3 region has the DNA TGCGCCAGCAGCTTAACAGAGGTAATGAGCACTGAAGCTTTCTTT.

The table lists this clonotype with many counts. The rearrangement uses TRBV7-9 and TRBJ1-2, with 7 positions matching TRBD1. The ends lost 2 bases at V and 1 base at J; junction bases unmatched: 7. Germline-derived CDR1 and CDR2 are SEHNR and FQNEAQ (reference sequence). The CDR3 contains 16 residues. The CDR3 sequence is CASSLPRQGNNYGYTF. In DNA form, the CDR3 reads TGTGCCAGCAGCTTACCGAGACAGGGAAATAACTATGGCTACACCTTC. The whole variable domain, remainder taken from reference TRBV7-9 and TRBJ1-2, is DTGVSQNPRHKITKRGQNVTFRCDPISEHNRLYWYRQTLGQGPEFLTYFQNEAQLEKSRLLSDRFSAERPKGSFSTLEIQRTEQGDSAMYLCASSLPRQGNNYGYTFGSGTRLTVV.

The CDR3 region is CASSLGDRGFPGELFF. DNA for the CDR3: TGCGCCAGCAGCTTGGGGGACAGGGGCTTTCCCGGGGAGCTGTTTTTT. V usage is TRBV5-1 and J usage is TRBJ2-2; 10 nucleotides match TRBD1. Germline CDR1 SGHRS, CDR2 YFSETQ. There are 16 residues in the CDR3. The V gene end was trimmed by 0 bases and the J gene end by 6 bases; junction bases not matched to a gene: 5.

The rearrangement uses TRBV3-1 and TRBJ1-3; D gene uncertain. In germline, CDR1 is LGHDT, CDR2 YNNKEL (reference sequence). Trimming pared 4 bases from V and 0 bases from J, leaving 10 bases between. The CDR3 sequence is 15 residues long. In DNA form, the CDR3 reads TGTGCCAGCAGCCCAGACACCTACTCTGGAAACACCATATATTTT. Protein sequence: CASSPDTYSGNTIYF. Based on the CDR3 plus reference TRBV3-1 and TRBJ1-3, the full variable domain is DTAVSQTPKYLVTQMGNDKSIKCEQNLGHDTMYWYKQDSKKFLKIMFSYNNKELIINETVPNRFSPKSPDKAHLNLHINSLELGDSAVYFCASSPDTYSGNTIYFGEGSWLTVV.

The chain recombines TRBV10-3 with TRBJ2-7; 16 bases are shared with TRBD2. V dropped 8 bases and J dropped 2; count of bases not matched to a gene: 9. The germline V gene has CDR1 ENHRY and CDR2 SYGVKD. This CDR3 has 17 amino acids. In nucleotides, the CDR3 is TGTGCCATCGGACTCGGGACTAGCGGGAGGGGTACCTACGAGCAGTACTTC. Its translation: CAIGLGTSGRGTYEQYF.

CDR3 sequence: CASSIVWRGRPGNQPQHF. The DNA of the CDR3 is TGTGCCAGTAGTATAGTTTGGAGGGGGCGCCCGGGCAATCAGCCCCAGCATTTT. This chain uses TRBV19 with TRBJ1-5; 7 bases are a match to TRBD1. Germline assignment: CDR1 LNHDA and CDR2 SQIVND (reference sequence). With V trimmed by 1 base and J by 2 bases, 11 bases remained unmatched. The length of the CDR3 is 18 residues.

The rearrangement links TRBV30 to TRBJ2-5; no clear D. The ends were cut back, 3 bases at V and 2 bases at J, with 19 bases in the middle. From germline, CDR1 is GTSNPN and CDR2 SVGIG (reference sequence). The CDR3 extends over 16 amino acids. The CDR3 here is CAWRIGLAPQQETQYF. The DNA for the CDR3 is TGTGCCTGGAGAATTGGGTTAGCACCCCAGCAAGAGACCCAGTACTTC.

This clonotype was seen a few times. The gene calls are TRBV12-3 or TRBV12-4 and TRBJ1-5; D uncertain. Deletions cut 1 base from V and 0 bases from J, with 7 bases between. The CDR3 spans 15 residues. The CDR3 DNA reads TGTGCCAGCAGTTTAGGGGAAGTTAGCAATCAGCCCCAGCATTTT. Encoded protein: CASSLGEVSNQPQHF.

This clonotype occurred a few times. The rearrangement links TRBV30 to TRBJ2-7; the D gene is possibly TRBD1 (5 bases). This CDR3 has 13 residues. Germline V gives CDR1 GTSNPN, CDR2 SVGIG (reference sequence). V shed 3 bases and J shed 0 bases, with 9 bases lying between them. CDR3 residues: CAWRSDSSYEQYF. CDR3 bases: TGTGCCTGGAGAAGTGACAGCTCCTACGAGCAGTACTTC.

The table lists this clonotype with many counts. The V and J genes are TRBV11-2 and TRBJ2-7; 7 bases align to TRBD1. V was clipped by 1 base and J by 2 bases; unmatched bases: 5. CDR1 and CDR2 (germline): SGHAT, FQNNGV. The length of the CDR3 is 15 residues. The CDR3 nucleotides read TGTGCCAGCAGCTTAGGCGACAGGGCCACCTACGAGCAGTACTTC. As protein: CASSLGDRATYEQYF.

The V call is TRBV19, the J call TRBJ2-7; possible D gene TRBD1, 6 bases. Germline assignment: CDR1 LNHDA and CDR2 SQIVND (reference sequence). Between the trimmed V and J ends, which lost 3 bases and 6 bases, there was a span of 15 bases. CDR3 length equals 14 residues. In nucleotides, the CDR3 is TGTGCCAGTAGTATCCCAGGGGCAGGTTCCGAGCAGTACTTC. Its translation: CASSIPGAGSEQYF.

CDR3 residues: CASSSRDLWRGYTF. CDR3 DNA sequence: TGTGCCAGCAGCTCACGGGACCTTTGGAGAGGCTACACCTTC. V is TRBV9 and J is TRBJ1-2; the D gene is possibly TRBD1 (5 bases). The germline V gene encodes CDR1 SGDLS and CDR2 YYNGEE. The CDR3 is 14 residues long. Trimming stripped 4 bases from V and 8 bases from J, with 18 bases between.

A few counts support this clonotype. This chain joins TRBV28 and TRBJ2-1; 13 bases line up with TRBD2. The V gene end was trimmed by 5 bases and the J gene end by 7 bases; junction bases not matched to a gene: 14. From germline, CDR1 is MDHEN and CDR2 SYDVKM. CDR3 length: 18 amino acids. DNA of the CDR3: TGTGCCAGCAGTCTCGCCTTCCTCGGACTAGCGGGAGTTAATGAGCAGTTCTTC. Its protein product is CASSLAFLGLAGVNEQFF.

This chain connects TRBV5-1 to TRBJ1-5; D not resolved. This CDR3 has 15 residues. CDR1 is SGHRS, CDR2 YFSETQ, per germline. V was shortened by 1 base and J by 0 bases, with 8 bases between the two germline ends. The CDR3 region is CASSLSLDSNQPQHF. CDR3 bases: TGCGCCAGCAGCTTGTCCCTTGATAGCAATCAGCCCCAGCATTTT. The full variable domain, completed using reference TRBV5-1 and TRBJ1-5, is KAGVTQTPRYLIKTRGQQVTLSCSPISGHRSVSWYQQTPGQGLQFLFEYFSETQRNKGNFPGRFSGRQFSNSRSEMNVSTLELGDSALYLCASSLSLDSNQPQHFGDGTRLSIL.